This T cell receptor beta chain came from a study of regulatory T cells in long-lasting Graves disease. For the study at large: Patients met the persistent Graves' disease definition after over 5 years of antithyroid drugs with positive TSH receptor antibodies.

This clonotype was seen ten or more times. Libraries of TCR beta came from iRepertoire HTBI primers plus Arm-PCR of CDR3 regions. Via MiXCR, TCRdb re-called the multiplex PCR reads, giving one row per CDR3 protein. Among about 470,000 distinct CDR3 sequences, around 21% were seen once, and the ten largest hold approximately 7.8%. Regarding time point: persistent/refractory GD, antithyroid drugs over 5 years with positive TRAb. RNA isolated from PBMCs was used to make the TCR library. The receptor was derived from a female donor with Graves disease. The sequenced sample was peripheral blood mononuclear cells (PBMCs), obtained when the disease was refractory, from a patient treated with antithyroid drugs.

The CDR3 DNA sequence: TGTGCCAGCTCACCACTCAGGGCAGAGACCCAGTACTTC. Protein sequence: CASSPLRAETQYF. The chain employs TRBV18 and TRBJ2-5; D might be TRBD1 (5 bases). CDR3 length: 13 residues. Germline loops: CDR1 KGHSH, CDR2 LQKENI. V lost 1 base and J lost 4, with 7 bases in between.